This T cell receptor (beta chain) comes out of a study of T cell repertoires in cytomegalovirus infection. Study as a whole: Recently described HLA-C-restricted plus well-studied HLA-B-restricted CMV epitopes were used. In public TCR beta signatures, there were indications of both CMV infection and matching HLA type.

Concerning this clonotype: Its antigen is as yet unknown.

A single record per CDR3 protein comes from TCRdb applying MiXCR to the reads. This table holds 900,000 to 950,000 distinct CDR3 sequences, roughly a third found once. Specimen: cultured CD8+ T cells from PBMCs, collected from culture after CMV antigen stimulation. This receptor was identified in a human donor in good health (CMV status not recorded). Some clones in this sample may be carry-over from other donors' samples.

CDR3 sequence reads: CASSEQYGYTF. DNA of the CDR3: TGTGCCAGCAGCGAACAGTATGGCTACACCTTC. V is TRBV5-4 and J is TRBJ1-2; D is uncertain. CDR3 length: 11 amino acids. V lost 4 bases to trimming and J lost 5 bases, with 6 bases between them. CDR1 and CDR2 from the germline V gene are SGHNT and YYREEE (reference sequence).